Presented here are 22 T cell receptor beta chains from one specimen sequenced in a study of T cell changes during pregnancy in multiple sclerosis. Profiled with immunoSEQ multiplex PCR; TCRdb holds only in-frame clones, not every one. The sample consists of tens of thousands of clones, roughly 90% of them appearing once. The specimen comprised CD8+ T cells from peripheral blood mononuclear cells, sampled after pregnancy. The receptors here all came from a female donor with multiple sclerosis, enrolled in a pregnancy study.

This sequence joins TRBV7-9 and TRBJ2-1; 10 bases match TRBD2. J gave up 7 bases and V 11 bases, and 14 bases lay outside the gene matches. The CDR3 has 15 amino acids. Germline V CDR1 and CDR2: SEHNR, FQNEAQ (reference sequence). The CDR3 spells CARRPLAGDQNEQFF. The CDR3 DNA sequence: TGTGCCCGACGTCCCCTAGCGGGGGACCAGAATGAGCAGTTCTTC.

The V and J genes are TRBV5-5 and TRBJ2-3; 7 bases align to TRBD2. The CDR3 runs 16 residues. V was pared by 2 bases and J by 2 bases, with 8 bases of the junction left unmatched. Germline V CDR1 and CDR2: SGHKS, YYEKEE (reference sequence). CDR3 in DNA: TGTGCCAGCAGCTTTGAAGGGGACTACGACACAGATACGCAGTATTTT. The encoded protein is CASSFEGDYDTDTQYF.

The chain is built from TRBV9 and TRBJ1-2, with no clear D. The length of the CDR3 is 10 residues. The V gene lost 3 bases and the J gene lost 8 bases, with 5 bases spanning the gap. Germline CDR1 is SGDLS and CDR2 is YYNGEE. The CDR3 loop is CASSGQGYTF. In nucleotides, the CDR3 is TGTGCCAGCAGCGGACAAGGCTACACCTTC.

This sequence joins TRBV29-1 and TRBJ2-7; weak D call: TRBD2 (6 bases). The CDR3 has 10 amino acids. CDR1 SQVTM and CDR2 ANQGSEA come from the germline V gene. V lost 6 bases and J lost 4, with 7 bases in between. Written as DNA, the CDR3 is TGCAGCGTCGGGACTTACGAGCAGTACTTC. Its translation: CSVGTYEQYF.

The rearrangement links TRBV9 to TRBJ2-7; the match to TRBD1 covers 8 bases. Germline V CDR1 and CDR2: SGDLS, YYNGEE. Germline trimming cut 4 bases from V and 5 bases from J; bases unmatched to any gene: 11. This CDR3 spans 15 amino acids. The CDR3 DNA follows: TGTGCCAGCAGCCCCTCGACAGGGGCCCTCAACGAGCAGTACTTC. This translates into CASSPSTGALNEQYF.

The chain links TRBV7-3 to TRBJ1-1, with D unresolved. The CDR3 runs to 14 residues. Trimming left V 0 bases short and J 1 base short, with 6 bases between. In germline, CDR1 is SGHTA, CDR2 FQGTGA. The CDR3 reads CASSLTSGNTEAFF. In nucleotides, the CDR3 is TGTGCCAGCAGCTTAACGTCAGGGAACACTGAAGCTTTCTTT.

V is TRBV11-2 and J is TRBJ2-5; the D gene is possibly TRBD1 (6 bases). The CDR3 has 15 amino acids. Germline CDR1 SGHAT, CDR2 FQNNGV. Trimming pared 1 base from V and 1 base from J, leaving 10 bases between. For the CDR3, the DNA is TGTGCCAGCAGCTTAGGAGGGGGTACCCAAGAGACCCAGTACTTC. Its translation: CASSLGGGTQETQYF.

The CDR3 sequence is CASSQGAGAYEQYF. CDR3 sequence (DNA): TGCGCCAGCAGCCAGGGCGCCGGCGCCTACGAGCAGTACTTC. The chain employs TRBV4-1 and TRBJ2-7; no firm D call. The CDR3 has 14 residues. Deletions cut 3 bases from V and 2 bases from J, with 11 bases between. The germline V gene has CDR1 MGHRA and CDR2 YSYEKL.

This clone was seen a handful of times. The chain is built from TRBV2 and TRBJ1-5, with no clear D. Germline V gives CDR1 SNHLY, CDR2 FYNNEI. The CDR3 covers 14 residues. V lost 7 bases to trimming and J lost 1 base, with 11 bases between them. The CDR3 DNA reads as TGTGCCAGCACCGATGCGTTAAGCAATCAGCCCCAGCATTTT. It encodes CASTDALSNQPQHF.

The rearrangement joins TRBV15 to TRBJ2-1, with 8 bases that match TRBD1. The length of the CDR3 is 15 residues. Germline assignment: CDR1 LNHNV and CDR2 YYDKDF (reference sequence). The junction had 9 bases not matched to a gene; V was cut back by 2 bases and J by 9 bases. The CDR3 sequence is CATSRSLTGASEQFF. The DNA for the CDR3 is TGTGCCACCAGCAGATCCTTGACAGGGGCGAGTGAGCAGTTCTTC. The full variable domain, its missing parts supplied by reference TRBV15 and TRBJ2-1, is DAMVIQNPRYQVTQFGKPVTLSCSQTLNHNVMYWYQQKSSQAPKLLFHYYDKDFNNEADTPDNFQSRRPNTSFCFLDIRSPGLGDTAMYLCATSRSLTGASEQFFGPGTRLTVL.

This clone was recorded only once. CDR3 region: CASSQGPGGLLPQHF. As DNA, the CDR3 is TGCGCCAGCAGCCAAGGGCCAGGGGGCCTACTTCCCCAGCATTTT. J is TRBJ1-5 and V is TRBV4-1; 8 bases map to TRBD1. The V gene end was trimmed by 1 base and the J gene end by 10 bases; junction bases not matched to a gene: 9. The CDR3 is 15 amino acids. The germline V gene encodes CDR1 MGHRA and CDR2 YSYEKL.

The chain couples TRBV27 to TRBJ2-2; D is ambiguous. Trimming removed 3 bases at V and 4 bases at J, with 15 bases between. Per the germline V gene, CDR1 is MNHEY and CDR2 is SMNVEV (reference sequence). The CDR3 consists of 16 residues. The CDR3 protein is CASSFFSVLPTGELFF. CDR3 coding DNA: TGTGCCAGCAGTTTTTTTAGTGTGCTCCCCACCGGGGAGCTGTTTTTT.

The chain employs TRBV15 and TRBJ2-3; D is undetermined. V lost 1 base and J 3 bases, leaving 20 bases between the germline ends. CDR3 size: 18 residues. Germline V lookup: CDR1 LNHNV, CDR2 YYDKDF (reference sequence). This CDR3 reads CATSRADGSPSRTDTQYF. The CDR3 bases are TGTGCCACCAGCAGAGCCGATGGAAGCCCATCGAGGACAGATACGCAGTATTTT.

The chain is built from TRBV9 and TRBJ2-5; 12 nucleotides line up with TRBD2. The CDR3 has 14 residues. Germline V gene data show CDR1 as SGDLS and CDR2 as YYNGEE. Unmatched junction bases numbered 0, after V lost 2 bases and J lost 4 bases. The CDR3 nucleotides are TGTGCCAGCAGCGTGACTAGCGGGGGAGAGACCCAGTACTTC. It encodes CASSVTSGGETQYF.

This chain connects TRBV7-9 to TRBJ2-1, with 11 bases aligning to TRBD2. Germline values: CDR1 SEHNR, CDR2 FQNEAQ (reference sequence). The CDR3 spans 16 residues. Unmatched junction bases numbered 3, after V lost 3 bases and J lost 2 bases. The CDR3 bases are TGTGCCAGCAGCTTGTCACTAGCGGGGGCCTACAATGAGCAGTTCTTC. This encodes CASSLSLAGAYNEQFF.

The chain combines TRBV4-3 with TRBJ2-5, with D possibly TRBD1 on 7 matching bases. The J call is uncertain, as TRBJ2-7 better fits the DNA end. Germline V gene sequence: CDR1 LGHNA, CDR2 YSLEER. The CDR3 length is 14 residues. CDR3 coding DNA: TGCGCCAGCAGCCAAGACAGGGGGGATTACGAGCAGTACTTC. It translates to CASSQDRGDYEQYF.

This clone was recorded a few times. The V gene is TRBV6-4, the J gene TRBJ2-2, with 10 positions matching TRBD2. Trimming removed 7 bases from V and 3 bases from J; junction bases left unmatched: 5. CDR3 length equals 15 residues. The germline V gene has CDR1 MRHNA and CDR2 SNTAGT. The CDR3 sequence is CASKSSGGDTGELFF. The CDR3 DNA reads as TGTGCCAGCAAGTCTAGCGGGGGCGACACCGGGGAGCTGTTTTTT.

The chain links TRBV6-6 to TRBJ1-3; a possible D gene is TRBD1 (6 bases). The CDR3 is 15 residues long. V lost 5 bases and J 4 bases, leaving 15 bases between the germline ends. Germline CDR1 and CDR2: MNHNY and SVGAGI (reference sequence). The CDR3 DNA reads TGTGCCAGCAGTGCCGAAGGGACATCCGGAAACACCATATATTTT. Translated: CASSAEGTSGNTIYF.

The CDR3 coding sequence is TGTGCCTCTTCTGGAAACACCATATATTTT. Amino acid sequence: CASSGNTIYF. The rearrangement uses TRBV11-2 and TRBJ1-3; D not certain. The CDR3 extends over 10 amino acids. Looked up from germline, CDR1 is SGHAT and CDR2 is FQNNGV. Trimming removed 11 bases at V and 1 base at J, with 3 bases between. Supplemented by reference TRBV11-2 and TRBJ1-3, the full variable domain reads EAGVAQSPRYKIIEKRQSVAFWCNPISGHATLYWYQQILGQGPKLLIQFQNNGVVDDSQLPKDRFSAERLKGVDSTLKIQPAKLEDSAVYLCASSGNTIYFGEGSWLTVV.

J is TRBJ2-1 and V is TRBV5-4; 7 bases map to TRBD1. The germline V gene has CDR1 SGHNT and CDR2 YYREEE (reference sequence). V was pared by 2 bases and J by 9 bases, with 11 bases of the junction left unmatched. There are 15 residues in the CDR3. CDR3 amino acids: CASSLNYRGEAEQFF. In DNA, the CDR3 is TGTGCCAGCAGCTTAAACTACAGGGGAGAGGCTGAGCAGTTCTTC.

The V gene is TRBV9, the J gene TRBJ2-3; TRBD2 aligns across 8 bases. The CDR3 has 15 residues. Germline V gives CDR1 SGDLS, CDR2 YYNGEE. V lost 3 bases, J lost 5 bases, and 8 bases stayed unmatched. The CDR3 here is CASSASGGGQDTQYF. The CDR3 DNA reads TGTGCCAGCAGCGCCTCCGGGGGGGGACAAGATACGCAGTATTTT.

This chain joins TRBV21-1 and TRBJ1-6; the D call TRBD1 from the table was never checked on the DNA. TRBV21-1 is flagged as a pseudogene. The CDR3 spans 14 residues. CDR3 bases: TGTGCCAGCAGCCCCGGGACAGTACGTTCACCCCTCCACTTT. The encoded protein is CASSPGTVRSPLHF.